The source of this TCR beta chain is a study of T cells expressing NK-cell markers. Study-wide results and limits: Dominant NKG2C+ clonotype frequencies of roughly 1.0-8% of CD8+ T cells were measured in over five donors. Whether the expanded NKG2C+ T cell clones recognized HCMV remained unclear.

Of note for this clonotype: Its antigen is not known.

The CDR3 runs 15 residues. TCRdb reprocessed the 5' RACE reads, with one entry per CDR3 protein and no DNA. The specimen's table records 20,000 to 25,000 distinct CDR3 sequences. This rearrangement joins TRBV12-3 or TRBV12-4 to TRBJ2-3; lacking DNA, the TRBD1 call made by TCRdb goes unchecked. The TCR was taken from a man between 18 and 69 years old in good health. Sequenced: blood T cells: a sorted CD56 or NKG2C T cell subset, CD4+ or CD8+ T cells, or bulk PBMC T cells (not recorded which). Here the CDR3 reads CASSFDPGLADTQYF.